The 11 T cell receptor beta chains reported below all come from one sample, sequenced in a study of early T cells in non-severe SARS-CoV-2 infection. TCRdb fed the 5' RACE reads into MiXCR, producing one record per CDR3 protein. The sample has 59,000 or so distinct CDR3 sequences, 10% to 15% seen once. The specimen was whole blood, collected at baseline. These receptors were collected from an adult who was a healthcare worker with PCR-confirmed SARS-CoV-2 infection or an uninfected control (not recorded which).

The table lists this clonotype with a few counts. The rearrangement links TRBV12-3 or TRBV12-4 to TRBJ2-2; D not certain. Trimming took off 7 bases at V and 0 bases at J, with 9 bases between the two ends. This CDR3 spans 14 amino acids. For the CDR3, the DNA is TGTGCCAGCACTCATACAGCGAACACCGGGGAGCTGTTTTTT. Translation gives CASTHTANTGELFF.

This clonotype came up once. In DNA, the CDR3 is TGTGCCAGCAGCTCGGCCCCGGCCAGAGCTTTCTTT. Translated: CASSSAPARAFF. The genes are TRBV5-6 and TRBJ1-1; D remains ambiguous. From germline, CDR1 is SGHDT and CDR2 YYEEEE. Trimming pared 3 bases from V and 10 bases from J, leaving 13 bases between. CDR3 length: 12 residues.

V and J are TRBV7-9 and TRBJ2-1; 8 bases fit TRBD2. The CDR3 runs to 14 residues. Trimming took 5 bases from V and 7 from J; bases not matched to a gene: 7. Germline-derived CDR1 and CDR2 are SEHNR and FQNEAQ (reference sequence). The DNA for the CDR3 is TGTGCCAGCAGCGCGGGACTAGGGGGTAATGAGCAGTTCTTC. Its translation: CASSAGLGGNEQFF. Drawing the rest from reference TRBV7-9 and TRBJ2-1, the complete variable domain is DTGVSQNPRHKITKRGQNVTFRCDPISEHNRLYWYRQTLGQGPEFLTYFQNEAQLEKSRLLSDRFSAERPKGSFSTLEIQRTEQGDSAMYLCASSAGLGGNEQFFGPGTRLTVL.

The CDR3: CSARPPDWAKNIQYF. CDR3 nucleotide sequence: TGCAGTGCTAGACCCCCAGACTGGGCCAAAAACATTCAGTACTTC. The V call is TRBV20-1, the J call TRBJ2-4; D is ambiguous. Between the trimmed V and J ends, which lost 2 bases and 1 base, there was a span of 12 bases. Looked up from germline, CDR1 is DFQATT and CDR2 is SNEGSKA (reference sequence). CDR3 length: 15 amino acids.

The V call is TRBV27, the J call TRBJ2-2, with 8 bases lining up with TRBD1. In germline, CDR1 is MNHEY, CDR2 SMNVEV (reference sequence). CDR3 length: 15 residues. The V and J ends lost 3 bases and 4 bases, in that order; junction bases with no gene match: 4. The CDR3 nucleotides read TGTGCCAGCAGTTTGCATGGACAGGGCACCGGGGAGCTGTTTTTT. This gives the protein CASSLHGQGTGELFF.

In nucleotides, the CDR3 is TGTGCCAGCAGCGCCCCGACAGGGGTGCGCCGGGAGCTGTTTTTT. This encodes CASSAPTGVRRELFF. The V gene is TRBV14, the J gene TRBJ2-2, with TRBD1 matching over 8 bases. Germline V gene sequence: CDR1 SGHDN, CDR2 FVKESK. The CDR3 loop spans 15 amino acids. Germline trimming cut 5 bases from V and 9 bases from J; bases unmatched to any gene: 11.

This chain uses TRBV7-8 with TRBJ2-3; 9 positions agree with TRBD2. The ends lost 5 bases at V and 2 bases at J; junction bases unmatched: 5. CDR3 length: 15 residues. In germline, CDR1 is SGHVS, CDR2 FQNEAQ. CDR3 amino acids: CASSPASGITDTQYF. CDR3 coding DNA: TGTGCCAGCAGCCCCGCTAGCGGGATCACAGATACGCAGTATTTT.

This clonotype was observed many times. CDR3 sequence reads: CASSTPRTSGDYEQYF. The CDR3 bases are TGTGCCAGCAGCACGCCACGGACTAGCGGAGACTACGAGCAGTACTTC. This chain joins TRBV5-6 and TRBJ2-7; 10 positions match TRBD2. V was pared by 4 bases and J by 3 bases, with 10 bases of the junction left unmatched. This CDR3 has 16 amino acids. Germline CDR1 and CDR2: SGHDT and YYEEEE.

This clonotype was picked up many times. This chain uses TRBV24-1 with TRBJ2-5, with D possibly matching TRBD2 (6 bases). Germline V gives CDR1 KGHDR, CDR2 SFDVKD. The CDR3 extends over 16 amino acids. Deletions cut 1 base from V and 2 bases from J, with 13 bases between. The CDR3 DNA reads as TGTGCCACCAGTGATTTAGCGGGCTTTGGGCAAGAGACCCAGTACTTC. It translates to CATSDLAGFGQETQYF.

In its sample, this clonotype was seen many times. The CDR3 protein is CASLAGVPGEQFF. The CDR3 coding sequence is TGTGCCAGCTTAGCGGGAGTCCCGGGTGAGCAGTTCTTC. The V and J genes are TRBV2 and TRBJ2-1, with 9 bases aligning to TRBD2. The CDR3 is made up of 13 amino acids. The V and J ends lost 8 bases and 9 bases, in that order; junction bases with no gene match: 8. The V gene's germline CDR1 is SNHLY and CDR2 FYNNEI.

The genes are TRBV19 and TRBJ1-2, with TRBD1 as a possible D gene (6 bases). This CDR3 region has 14 residues. Germline V gene data show CDR1 as LNHDA and CDR2 as SQIVND (reference sequence). V was pared by 7 bases and J by 2 bases, with 14 bases between. The CDR3 nucleotides read TGTGCCAGTACCACCGGGACACCGAACTATGGCTACACCTTC. As protein: CASTTGTPNYGYTF.